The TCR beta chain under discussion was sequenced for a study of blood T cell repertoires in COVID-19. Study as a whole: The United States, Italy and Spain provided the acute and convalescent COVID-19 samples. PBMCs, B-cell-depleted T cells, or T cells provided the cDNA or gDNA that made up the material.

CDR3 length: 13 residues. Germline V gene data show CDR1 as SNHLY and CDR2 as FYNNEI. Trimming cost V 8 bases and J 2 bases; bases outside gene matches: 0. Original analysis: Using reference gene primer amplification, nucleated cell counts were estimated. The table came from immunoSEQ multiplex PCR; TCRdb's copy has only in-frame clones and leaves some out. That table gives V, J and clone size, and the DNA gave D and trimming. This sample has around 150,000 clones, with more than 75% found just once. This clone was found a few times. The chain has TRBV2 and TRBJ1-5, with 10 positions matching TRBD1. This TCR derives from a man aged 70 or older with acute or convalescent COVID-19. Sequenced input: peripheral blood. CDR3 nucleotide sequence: TGTGCCAGCGGGACAGGGGGCAATCAGCCCCAGCATTTT. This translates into CASGTGGNQPQHF.